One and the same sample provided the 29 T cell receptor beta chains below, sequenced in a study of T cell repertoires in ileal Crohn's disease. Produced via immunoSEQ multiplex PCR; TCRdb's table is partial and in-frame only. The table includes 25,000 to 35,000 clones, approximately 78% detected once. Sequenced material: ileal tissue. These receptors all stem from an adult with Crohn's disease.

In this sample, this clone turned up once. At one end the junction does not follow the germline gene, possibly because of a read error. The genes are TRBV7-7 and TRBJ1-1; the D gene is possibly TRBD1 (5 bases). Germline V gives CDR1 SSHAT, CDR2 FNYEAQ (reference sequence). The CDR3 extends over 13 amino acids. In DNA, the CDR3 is TGTGCTAGCAGTCAGGGTAGGAACACTGAAGCTTTCTTT. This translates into CASSQGRNTEAFF.

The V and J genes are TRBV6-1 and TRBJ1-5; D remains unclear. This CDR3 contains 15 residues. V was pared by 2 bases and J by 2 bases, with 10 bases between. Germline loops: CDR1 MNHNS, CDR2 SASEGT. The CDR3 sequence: CASSETVNGNQPQHF. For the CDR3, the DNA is TGTGCCAGCAGTGAAACAGTAAATGGCAATCAGCCCCAGCATTTT.

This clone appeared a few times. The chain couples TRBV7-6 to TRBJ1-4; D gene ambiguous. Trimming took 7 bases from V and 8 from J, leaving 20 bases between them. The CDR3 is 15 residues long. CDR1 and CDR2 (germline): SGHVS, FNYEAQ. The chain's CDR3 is CASTKAGYDGEKLFF. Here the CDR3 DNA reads TGTGCCAGCACCAAGGCGGGGTACGACGGAGAAAAACTGTTTTTT.

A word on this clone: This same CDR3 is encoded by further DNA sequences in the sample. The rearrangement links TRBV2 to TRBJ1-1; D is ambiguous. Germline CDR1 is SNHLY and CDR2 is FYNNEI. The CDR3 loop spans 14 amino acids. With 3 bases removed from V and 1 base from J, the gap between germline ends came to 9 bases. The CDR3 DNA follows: TGTGCCAGCAGTGAGATCAGAGGGAACACTGAAGCTTTCTTT. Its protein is CASSEIRGNTEAFF.

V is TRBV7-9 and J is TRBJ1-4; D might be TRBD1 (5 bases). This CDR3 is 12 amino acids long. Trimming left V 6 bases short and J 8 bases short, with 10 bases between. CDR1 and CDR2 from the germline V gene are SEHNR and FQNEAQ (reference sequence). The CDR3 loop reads CASSRGVEKLFF. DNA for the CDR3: TGTGCCAGCAGTCGGGGGGTAGAAAAACTGTTTTTT.

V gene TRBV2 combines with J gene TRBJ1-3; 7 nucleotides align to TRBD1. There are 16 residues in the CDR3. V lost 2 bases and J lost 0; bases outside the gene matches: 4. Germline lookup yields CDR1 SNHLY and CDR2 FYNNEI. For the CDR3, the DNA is TGTGCCAGCAGTGAACAGGGGGTTCCCTCTGGAAACACCATATATTTT. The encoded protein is CASSEQGVPSGNTIYF.

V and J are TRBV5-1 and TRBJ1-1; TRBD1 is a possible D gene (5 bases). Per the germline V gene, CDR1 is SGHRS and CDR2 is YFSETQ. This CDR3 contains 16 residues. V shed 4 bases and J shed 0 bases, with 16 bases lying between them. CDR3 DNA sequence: TGCGCCAGCAGCACTTGGCCGGACACCCTGAACACTGAAGCTTTCTTT. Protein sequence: CASSTWPDTLNTEAFF.

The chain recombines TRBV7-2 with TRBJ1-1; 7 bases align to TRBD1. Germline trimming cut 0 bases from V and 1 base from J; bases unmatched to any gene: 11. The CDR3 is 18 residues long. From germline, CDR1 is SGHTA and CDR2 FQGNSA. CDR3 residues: CASSLAPAQGMGNTEAFF. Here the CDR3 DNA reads TGTGCCAGCAGCTTAGCGCCAGCACAGGGGATGGGGAACACTGAAGCTTTCTTT.

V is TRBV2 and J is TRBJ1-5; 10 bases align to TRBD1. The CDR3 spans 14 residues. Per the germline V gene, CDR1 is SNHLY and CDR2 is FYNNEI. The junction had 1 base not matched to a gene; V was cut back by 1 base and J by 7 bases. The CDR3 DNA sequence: TGTGCCAGCAGTGAAGGGACAGGGGGACAGCCCCAGCATTTT. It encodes CASSEGTGGQPQHF.

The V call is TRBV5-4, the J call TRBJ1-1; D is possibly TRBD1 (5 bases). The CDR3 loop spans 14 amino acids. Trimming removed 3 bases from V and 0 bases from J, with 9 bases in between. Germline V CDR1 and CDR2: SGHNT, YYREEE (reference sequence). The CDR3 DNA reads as TGTGCCAGCAGCTCGGACACGATGAACACTGAAGCTTTCTTT. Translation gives CASSSDTMNTEAFF.

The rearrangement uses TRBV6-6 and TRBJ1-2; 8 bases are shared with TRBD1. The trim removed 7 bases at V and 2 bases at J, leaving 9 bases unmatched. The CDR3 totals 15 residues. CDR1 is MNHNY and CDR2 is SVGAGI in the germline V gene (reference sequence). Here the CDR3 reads CASIPLDRGNYGYTF. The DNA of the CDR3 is TGTGCCAGCATTCCCCTCGACAGGGGCAACTATGGCTACACCTTC.

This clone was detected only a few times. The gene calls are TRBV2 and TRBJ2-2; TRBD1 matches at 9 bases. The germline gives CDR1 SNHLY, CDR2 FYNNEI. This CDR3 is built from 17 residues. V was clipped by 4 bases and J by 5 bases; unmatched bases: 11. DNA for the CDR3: TGTGCCAGCAGTGGCCTACGGGACAGGGAGGAGACCGGGGAGCTGTTTTTT. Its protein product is CASSGLRDREETGELFF.

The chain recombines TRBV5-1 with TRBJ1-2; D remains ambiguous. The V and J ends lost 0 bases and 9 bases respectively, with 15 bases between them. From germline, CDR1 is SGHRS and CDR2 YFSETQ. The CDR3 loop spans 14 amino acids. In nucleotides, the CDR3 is TGCGCCAGCAGCTTGGGACAAGCTGGCGATCGCTACACCTTC. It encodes CASSLGQAGDRYTF.

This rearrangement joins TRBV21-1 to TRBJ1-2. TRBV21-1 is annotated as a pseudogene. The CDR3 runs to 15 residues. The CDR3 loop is CASSKALSGSLRNTF. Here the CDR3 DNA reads TGTGCCAGCAGCAAAGCGCTTTCCGGGAGTCTAAGGAACACCTTC.

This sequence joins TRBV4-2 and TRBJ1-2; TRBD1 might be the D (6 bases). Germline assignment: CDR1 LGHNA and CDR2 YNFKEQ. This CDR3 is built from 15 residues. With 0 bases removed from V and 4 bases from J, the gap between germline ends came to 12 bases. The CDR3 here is CASSQDIGQSYGYTF. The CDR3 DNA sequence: TGTGCCAGCAGCCAAGATATCGGACAGTCCTATGGCTACACCTTC.

CDR3 region: CASSAKGQGNTEAFF. The CDR3 DNA reads as TGTGCCAGCAGCGCGAAGGGACAGGGTAACACTGAAGCTTTCTTT. V gene TRBV7-9 combines with J gene TRBJ1-1; TRBD1 agrees at 9 bases. CDR1 SEHNR and CDR2 FQNEAQ come from the germline V gene (reference sequence). The CDR3 spans 15 residues. J gave up 2 bases and V 5 bases, and 6 bases lay outside the gene matches.

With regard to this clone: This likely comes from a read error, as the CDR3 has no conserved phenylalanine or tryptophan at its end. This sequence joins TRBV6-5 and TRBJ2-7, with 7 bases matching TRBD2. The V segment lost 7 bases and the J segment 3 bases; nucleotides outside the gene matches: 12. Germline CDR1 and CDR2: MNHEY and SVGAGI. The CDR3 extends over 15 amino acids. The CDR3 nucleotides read TGTGCCAGCACCGCCCAGGGAGGGGCCCTCTACGAGCAGTACCTC. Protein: CASTAQGGALYEQYL.

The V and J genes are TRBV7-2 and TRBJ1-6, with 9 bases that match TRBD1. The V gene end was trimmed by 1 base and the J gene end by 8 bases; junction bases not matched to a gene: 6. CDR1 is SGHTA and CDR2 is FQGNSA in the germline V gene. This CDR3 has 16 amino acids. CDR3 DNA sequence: TGTGCCAGCAGCTTAGGCCCGGGACAGGGAGATTCACCCCTCCACTTT. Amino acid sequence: CASSLGPGQGDSPLHF.

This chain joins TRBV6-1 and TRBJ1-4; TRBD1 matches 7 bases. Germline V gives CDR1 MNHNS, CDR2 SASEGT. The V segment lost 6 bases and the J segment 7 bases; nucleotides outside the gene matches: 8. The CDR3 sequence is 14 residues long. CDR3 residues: CASRETGRGEKLFF. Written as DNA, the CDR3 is TGTGCCAGCAGGGAGACAGGGAGAGGTGAAAAACTGTTTTTT.

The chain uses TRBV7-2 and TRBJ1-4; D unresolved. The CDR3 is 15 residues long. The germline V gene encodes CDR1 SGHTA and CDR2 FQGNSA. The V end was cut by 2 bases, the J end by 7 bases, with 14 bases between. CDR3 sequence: CASSLLSGNSEKLFF. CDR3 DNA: TGTGCCAGCAGCTTACTATCGGGGAACAGTGAAAAACTGTTTTTT.

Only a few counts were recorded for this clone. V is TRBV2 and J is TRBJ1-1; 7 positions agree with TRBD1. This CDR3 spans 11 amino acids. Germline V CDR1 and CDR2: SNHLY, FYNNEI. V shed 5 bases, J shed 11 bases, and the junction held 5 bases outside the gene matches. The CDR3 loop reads CASSTDRVAFF. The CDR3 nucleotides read TGTGCCAGCAGTACCGACAGGGTGGCTTTCTTT.

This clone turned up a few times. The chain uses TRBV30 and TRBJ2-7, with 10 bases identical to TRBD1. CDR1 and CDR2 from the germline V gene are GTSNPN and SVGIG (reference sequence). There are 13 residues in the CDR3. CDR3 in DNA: TGTGCGGGAAGGGGACAGGGGATGAACGAGCAGTACTTC. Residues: CAGRGQGMNEQYF.

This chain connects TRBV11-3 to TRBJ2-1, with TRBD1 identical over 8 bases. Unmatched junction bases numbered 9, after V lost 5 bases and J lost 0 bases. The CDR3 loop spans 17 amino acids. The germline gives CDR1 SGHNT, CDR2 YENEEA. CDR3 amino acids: CASSAWTGQSSYNEQFF. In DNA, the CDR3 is TGTGCCAGCAGCGCCTGGACAGGGCAGAGCTCCTACAATGAGCAGTTCTTC.

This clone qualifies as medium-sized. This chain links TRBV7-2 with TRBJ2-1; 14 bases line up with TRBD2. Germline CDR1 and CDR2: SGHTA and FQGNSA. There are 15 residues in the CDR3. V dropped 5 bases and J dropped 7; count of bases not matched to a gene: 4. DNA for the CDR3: TGTGCCAGCAGCCCGGGACTAGCGGGGGCTAATGAGCAGTTCTTC. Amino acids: CASSPGLAGANEQFF.

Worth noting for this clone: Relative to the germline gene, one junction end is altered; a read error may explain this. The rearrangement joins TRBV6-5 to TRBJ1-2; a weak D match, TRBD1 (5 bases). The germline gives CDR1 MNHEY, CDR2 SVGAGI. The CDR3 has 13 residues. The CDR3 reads CASRGGSNNGYTF. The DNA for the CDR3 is TGTGCCAGCAGGGGGGGTAGTAACAATGGCTACACCTTC.

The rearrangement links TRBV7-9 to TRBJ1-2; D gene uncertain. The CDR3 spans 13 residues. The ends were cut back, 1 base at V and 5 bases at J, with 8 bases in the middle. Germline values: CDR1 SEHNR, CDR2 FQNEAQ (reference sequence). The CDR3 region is CASSLGSGYGYTF. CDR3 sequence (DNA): TGTGCCAGCAGCTTAGGGTCCGGGTATGGCTACACCTTC. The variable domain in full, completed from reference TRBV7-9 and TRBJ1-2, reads DTGVSQNPRHKITKRGQNVTFRCDPISEHNRLYWYRQTLGQGPEFLTYFQNEAQLEKSRLLSDRFSAERPKGSFSTLEIQRTEQGDSAMYLCASSLGSGYGYTFGSGTRLTVV.

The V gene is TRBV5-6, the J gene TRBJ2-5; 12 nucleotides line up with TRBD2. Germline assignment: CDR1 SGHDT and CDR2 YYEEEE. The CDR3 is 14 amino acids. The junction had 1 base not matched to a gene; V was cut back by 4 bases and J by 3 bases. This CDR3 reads CASSRTSGKETQYF. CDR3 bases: TGTGCCAGCAGCCGGACTAGCGGGAAAGAGACCCAGTACTTC.

For the CDR3, the DNA is TGCAGCGTTGCAGGCGTTCACACAGATACGCAGTATTTT. Its protein is CSVAGVHTDTQYF. V is TRBV29-1 and J is TRBJ2-3; the D is unclear. The ends were cut back, 4 bases at V and 2 bases at J, with 10 bases in the middle. The germline CDR1 and CDR2 sequences are SQVTM and ANQGSEA. The CDR3 has 13 residues.

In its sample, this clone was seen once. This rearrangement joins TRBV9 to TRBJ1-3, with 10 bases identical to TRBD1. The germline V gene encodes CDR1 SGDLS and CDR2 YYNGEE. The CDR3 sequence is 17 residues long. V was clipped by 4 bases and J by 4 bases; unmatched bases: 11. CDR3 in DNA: TGTGCCAGCAGCCCATCGACAGGGGGCTTTTCAGGAAACACCATATATTTT. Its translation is CASSPSTGGFSGNTIYF.